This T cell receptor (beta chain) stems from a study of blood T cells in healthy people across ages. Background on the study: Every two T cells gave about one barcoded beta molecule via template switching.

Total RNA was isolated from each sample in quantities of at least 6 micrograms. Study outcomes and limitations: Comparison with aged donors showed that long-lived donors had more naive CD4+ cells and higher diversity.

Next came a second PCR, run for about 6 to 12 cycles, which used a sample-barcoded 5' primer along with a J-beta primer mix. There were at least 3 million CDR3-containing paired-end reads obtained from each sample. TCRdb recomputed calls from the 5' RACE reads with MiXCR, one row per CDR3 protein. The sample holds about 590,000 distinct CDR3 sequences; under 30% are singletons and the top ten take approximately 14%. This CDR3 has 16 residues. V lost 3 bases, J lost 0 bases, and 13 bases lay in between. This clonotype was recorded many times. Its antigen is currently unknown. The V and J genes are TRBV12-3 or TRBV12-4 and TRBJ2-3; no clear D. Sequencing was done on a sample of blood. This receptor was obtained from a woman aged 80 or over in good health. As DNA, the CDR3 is TGTGCCAGCAGTTTTAACAGTATGATGAGCACAGATACGCAGTATTTT. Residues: CASSFNSMMSTDTQYF.